The 29 T cell receptor beta chains below were found in one sample sequenced in a study of T cells in tuberculosis. The assay was immunoSEQ multiplex PCR, and TCRdb's table has in-frame clones only and misses some. The sample includes 38,000 or so clones, 95% seen only once; the top ten take about 3.7%. The sample comprised PBMCs. These receptors came from a donor aged 10-29 years with latent tuberculosis or without tuberculosis infection.

A few counts support this clone. The DNA of the CDR3 is TGTGCCAGCAGTGAATCCAGGGGACAGGGGACCATGAACACTGAAGCTTTCTTT. Residues: CASSESRGQGTMNTEAFF. The genes are TRBV25-1 and TRBJ1-1, with 10 positions matching TRBD1. J gave up 0 bases and V 1 base, and 8 bases lay outside the gene matches. CDR1 is MGHDK and CDR2 is SYGVNS in the germline V gene. This CDR3 region has 18 residues. The whole variable domain, filled in from reference TRBV25-1 and TRBJ1-1, reads EADIYQTPRYLVIGTGKKITLECSQTMGHDKMYWYQQDPGMELHLIHYSYGVNSTEKGDLSSESTVSRIRTEHFPLTLESARPSHTSQYLCASSESRGQGTMNTEAFFGQGTRLTVV.

Note on this clone: An end of the junction differs from the germline gene, which may be a read error. The chain recombines TRBV19 with TRBJ2-7; 8 bases agree with TRBD1. Germline V gene data show CDR1 as LNHDA and CDR2 as SQIVND (reference sequence). The CDR3 sequence is 12 residues long. The CDR3 DNA reads as TGTGCCAGTTTCGGACAGGGTGGGGATGGAGTCTTC. It specifies CASFGQGGDGVF. Complete variable domain (other parts from reference TRBV19 and TRBJ2-7): DGGITQSPKYLFRKEGQNVTLSCEQNLNHDAMYWYRQDPGQGLRLIYYSQIVNDFQKGDIAEGYSVSREKKESFPLTVTSAQKNPTAFYLCASFGQGGDGVFGPGTRLTVT.

The chain carries TRBV7-9 and TRBJ1-1, with D unclear. V was shortened by 5 bases and J by 5 bases, with 15 bases between the two germline ends. This CDR3 spans 14 amino acids. CDR1 SEHNR and CDR2 FQNEAQ come from the germline V gene (reference sequence). The chain's CDR3 is CASSADGVGTEAFF. CDR3 coding DNA: TGTGCCAGCAGCGCAGACGGGGTGGGGACTGAAGCTTTCTTT.

The V gene is TRBV5-4, the J gene TRBJ2-1; D unresolved. Per germline, CDR1 SGHNT and CDR2 YYREEE (reference sequence). This CDR3 has 14 residues. Trimming cost V 0 bases and J 7 bases, with 11 bases left between them. The CDR3 nucleotides read TGTGCCAGCAGCTTGGTTGTGGCTTCTAATGAGCAGTTCTTC. Residues: CASSLVVASNEQFF.

CDR3 protein: CASRVTANTEAFF. DNA of the CDR3: TGTGCCAGCAGGGTCACAGCTAACACTGAAGCTTTCTTT. The chain recombines TRBV2 with TRBJ1-1, with no clear D. Trimming left V 6 bases short and J 2 bases short, with 10 bases between. This CDR3 comprises 13 residues. The germline CDR1 and CDR2 sequences are SNHLY and FYNNEI.

This rearrangement joins TRBV11-2 to TRBJ1-1; D perhaps matches TRBD1 (5 bases). Germline lookup yields CDR1 SGHAT and CDR2 FQNNGV. The CDR3 contains 14 residues. V lost 1 base and J lost 2, with 8 bases in between. This CDR3 reads CASSLVDRNTEAFF. The CDR3 DNA follows: TGTGCCAGCAGCTTAGTTGACAGAAACACTGAAGCTTTCTTT.

The DNA of the CDR3 is TGCGCCAGCAGCTTGATCCCAGTCGGGGAGACCCAGTACTTC. This translates into CASSLIPVGETQYF. This chain uses TRBV5-1 with TRBJ2-5, with no clear D. The CDR3 is 14 amino acids. Germline CDR1 SGHRS, CDR2 YFSETQ. V lost 1 base, J lost 5 bases, and 12 bases lay in between. Full variable domain (rest looked up from reference TRBV5-1 and TRBJ2-5): KAGVTQTPRYLIKTRGQQVTLSCSPISGHRSVSWYQQTPGQGLQFLFEYFSETQRNKGNFPGRFSGRQFSNSRSEMNVSTLELGDSALYLCASSLIPVGETQYFGPGTRLLVL.

V gene TRBV7-2 combines with J gene TRBJ1-1; 7 positions match TRBD1. The CDR3 is 15 amino acids. V was pared by 6 bases and J by 4 bases, with 11 bases of the junction left unmatched. The germline V gene has CDR1 SGHTA and CDR2 FQGNSA. As DNA, the CDR3 is TGTGCCAGCAGTCAGGGGGTTGGCAGAGGCACTGAAGCTTTCTTT. Translation gives CASSQGVGRGTEAFF.

The rearrangement links TRBV19 to TRBJ2-7; the D is unclear. The germline V and J ends were trimmed by 6 bases and 0 bases, with 12 bases remaining between them. The CDR3 length is 14 residues. CDR1 is LNHDA, CDR2 SQIVND, per germline (reference sequence). In DNA, the CDR3 is TGTGCCAGTAGGGCCCAGGTTTTCTCCTACGAGCAGTACTTC. As protein: CASRAQVFSYEQYF.

V usage is TRBV14 and J usage is TRBJ2-1, with TRBD1 matching 7 bases. V was pared by 10 bases and J by 2 bases, with 8 bases of the junction left unmatched. The CDR3 loop spans 14 amino acids. Germline CDR1 and CDR2: SGHDN and FVKESK. The CDR3 loop reads CATGTVNAYNEQFF. DNA of the CDR3: TGTGCCACGGGGACAGTAAATGCCTACAATGAGCAGTTCTTC.

This chain uses TRBV27 with TRBJ2-3; 9 nucleotides match TRBD2. The trim removed 5 bases at V and 0 bases at J, leaving 9 bases unmatched. CDR1 and CDR2 (germline): MNHEY, SMNVEV (reference sequence). There are 17 residues in the CDR3. The CDR3 here is CASSILVAGGSTDTQYF. Here the CDR3 DNA reads TGTGCCAGCAGTATCCTAGTTGCGGGGGGGAGCACAGATACGCAGTATTTT.

V gene TRBV5-1 combines with J gene TRBJ2-7; D not certain. Germline V gene lookup returns CDR1 SGHRS and CDR2 YFSETQ. Deletions cut 6 bases from V and 1 base from J, with 11 bases between. CDR3 size: 13 residues. CDR3 region: CASTSPGSYEQYF. The DNA for the CDR3 is TGCGCCAGCACTTCCCCGGGTTCCTACGAGCAGTACTTC.

This clone was seen a single time. The chain links TRBV5-1 to TRBJ2-5, with 8 bases matching TRBD2. With 0 bases clipped from V and 5 bases from J, the junction kept 18 bases outside the gene matches. The CDR3 is made up of 19 amino acids. The germline V gene has CDR1 SGHRS and CDR2 YFSETQ. Written as DNA, the CDR3 is TGCGCCAGCAGCTTGGTGGCTACTACTAGCGGAGCACGTCAGGAGACCCAGTACTTC. Translating gives CASSLVATTSGARQETQYF.

The chain employs TRBV7-8 and TRBJ2-3; TRBD2 agrees at 11 bases. After removal of 4 bases from V and 2 bases from J, the junction contained 8 bases not matched to a gene. Looked up from germline, CDR1 is SGHVS and CDR2 is FQNEAQ. The CDR3 covers 17 residues. In DNA, the CDR3 is TGTGCCAGCAGCTCCTCGCGACTAGCGGGGCCCACAGATACGCAGTATTTT. Its translation is CASSSSRLAGPTDTQYF.

The DNA of the CDR3 is TGTGCCAGCCGAACCCGACAGGGGGCCCTTAATTCACCCCTCCACTTT. It yields the protein CASRTRQGALNSPLHF. The rearrangement uses TRBV28 and TRBJ1-6; 10 bases are shared with TRBD1. This CDR3 is 16 amino acids long. In germline, CDR1 is MDHEN, CDR2 SYDVKM. V was clipped by 8 bases and J by 6 bases; unmatched bases: 10.

This sequence joins TRBV7-3 and TRBJ2-6; tentative D call: TRBD1 (6 bases). Germline assignment: CDR1 SGHTA and CDR2 FQGTGA. CDR3 length: 13 amino acids. The germline V and J ends were trimmed by 2 bases and 15 bases, with 14 bases remaining between them. In DNA form, the CDR3 reads TGTGCCAGCAGCTTATATTTGCGAGGGGGCCTGACTTTC. Its translation is CASSLYLRGGLTF.

This rearrangement joins TRBV6-1 to TRBJ1-2; 7 bases align to TRBD1. This CDR3 has 13 residues. CDR1 MNHNS and CDR2 SASEGT come from the germline V gene. The V and J ends lost 8 bases and 4 bases, in that order; junction bases with no gene match: 7. The CDR3 DNA reads TGTGCCAGCGGTTGGGACAGAGTCTATGGCTACACCTTC. As protein: CASGWDRVYGYTF.

The chain is built from TRBV2 and TRBJ1-1; perhaps TRBD1 as D (6 bases). CDR1 is SNHLY, CDR2 FYNNEI, per germline. V lost 10 bases, J lost 2 bases, and 11 bases lay in between. The CDR3 runs 12 residues. CDR3 sequence (DNA): TGTGCCATTGGGGGCTCCAACACTGAAGCTTTCTTT. Its protein is CAIGGSNTEAFF. The full variable domain, in which reference TRBV2 and TRBJ1-1 provide the parts outside the CDR3, is EPEVTQTPSHQVTQMGQEVILRCVPISNHLYFYWYRQILGQKVEFLVSFYNNEISEKSEIFDDQFSVERPDGSNFTLKIRSTKLEDSAMYFCAIGGSNTEAFFGQGTRLTVV.

The V and J genes are TRBV9 and TRBJ2-2, with D perhaps TRBD2 (6 bases). Deletions cut 0 bases from V and 7 bases from J, with 7 bases between. Germline CDR1 SGDLS, CDR2 YYNGEE. The CDR3 loop spans 13 amino acids. CDR3 in amino acids: CASSVVEGGELFF. The CDR3 DNA follows: TGTGCCAGCAGCGTAGTGGAGGGCGGGGAGCTGTTTTTT.

The chain has TRBV6-1 and TRBJ1-5, with TRBD1 matching 10 bases. Germline CDR1 reads MNHNS; CDR2 reads SASEGT. The CDR3 spans 14 residues. V was clipped by 9 bases and J by 5 bases; unmatched bases: 7. The CDR3 loop reads CASRRTGGYQPQHF. The DNA for the CDR3 is TGTGCCAGTAGACGGACAGGGGGTTATCAGCCCCAGCATTTT.

The rearrangement uses TRBV27 and TRBJ2-3, with a possible D match to TRBD2 (6 bases). The V gene lost 6 bases and the J gene lost 2 bases, with 15 bases spanning the gap. The CDR3 is 15 residues long. CDR1 is MNHEY, CDR2 SMNVEV, per germline (reference sequence). The CDR3 sequence: CASRSLSGPTDTQYF. Here the CDR3 DNA reads TGTGCCAGCAGGTCGCTTAGCGGCCCCACAGATACGCAGTATTTT.

The chain carries TRBV30 and TRBJ1-5; 7 positions agree with TRBD1. There are 13 residues in the CDR3. Germline V gene sequence: CDR1 GTSNPN, CDR2 SVGIG (reference sequence). The V gene end was trimmed by 2 bases and the J gene end by 5 bases; junction bases not matched to a gene: 3. CDR3 sequence reads: CAWSQGVDQPQHF. DNA of the CDR3: TGTGCCTGGAGTCAGGGGGTCGATCAGCCCCAGCATTTT.

The V gene is TRBV5-5, the J gene TRBJ2-2, with D perhaps matching TRBD1 (6 bases). CDR3 size: 15 residues. Germline V gene lookup returns CDR1 SGHKS and CDR2 YYEKEE (reference sequence). Trimming shortened V by 4 bases and J by 0 bases, and 10 bases separated the two germline ends. The CDR3 DNA reads as TGTGCCAGCAGCCGGGGACACCCGAACACCGGGGAGCTGTTTTTT. Encoded protein: CASSRGHPNTGELFF.

V is TRBV19 and J is TRBJ1-1; D is perhaps TRBD1 (5 bases). The germline V gene encodes CDR1 LNHDA and CDR2 SQIVND (reference sequence). V was shortened by 6 bases and J by 1 base, with 15 bases between the two germline ends. The CDR3 is made up of 15 amino acids. The CDR3 coding sequence is TGTGCCAGTAGCCGCTGGGCAGGGAAGAACACTGAAGCTTTCTTT. Amino acids: CASSRWAGKNTEAFF.

The chain recombines TRBV5-1 with TRBJ2-5, with 10 bases fitting TRBD2. CDR1 and CDR2 from the germline V gene are SGHRS and YFSETQ. J gave up 2 bases and V 5 bases, and 15 bases lay outside the gene matches. The CDR3 spans 18 residues. The CDR3 bases are TGCGCCAGCAGTCGTCGGGAGCAGCGGGGGGGCCCTCAAGAGACCCAGTACTTC. It is translated as CASSRREQRGGPQETQYF.

This chain uses TRBV4-3 with TRBJ2-2, with TRBD1 identical over 7 bases. CDR1 is LGHNA, CDR2 YSLEER, per germline. V dropped 1 base and J dropped 4; count of bases not matched to a gene: 15. This CDR3 contains 19 residues. The CDR3 DNA sequence: TGCGCCAGCAGCCAAGGTCCAAATGCAAGGGGGCCTGGCACCGGGGAGCTGTTTTTT. It is translated as CASSQGPNARGPGTGELFF.

CDR3 bases: TGTGCCAGCAGCGTAGGAATCAGGAGTAGCGGGGGGCCTGAGACCCAGTACTTC. It translates to CASSVGIRSSGGPETQYF. The gene calls are TRBV9 and TRBJ2-5; TRBD2 matches 10 bases. CDR1 is SGDLS, CDR2 YYNGEE, per germline. The CDR3 has 18 residues. The V segment lost 0 bases and the J segment 5 bases; nucleotides outside the gene matches: 13.

The chain uses TRBV6-1 and TRBJ2-3, with TRBD2 identical over 10 bases. This CDR3 is 16 amino acids long. J gave up 3 bases and V 2 bases, and 5 bases lay outside the gene matches. Germline V gives CDR1 MNHNS, CDR2 SASEGT. This CDR3 is CASSERASGGTDTQYF. Written as DNA, the CDR3 is TGTGCCAGCAGTGAAAGGGCTAGCGGGGGAACAGATACGCAGTATTTT.

This clone was seen a handful of times. V is TRBV9 and J is TRBJ1-1, with D uncertain. The germline gives CDR1 SGDLS, CDR2 YYNGEE. Trimming left V 0 bases short and J 1 base short, with 4 bases between. CDR3 length: 13 residues. CDR3 residues: CASSVDRNTEAFF. The CDR3 DNA is TGTGCCAGCAGCGTAGACAGGAACACTGAAGCTTTCTTT.